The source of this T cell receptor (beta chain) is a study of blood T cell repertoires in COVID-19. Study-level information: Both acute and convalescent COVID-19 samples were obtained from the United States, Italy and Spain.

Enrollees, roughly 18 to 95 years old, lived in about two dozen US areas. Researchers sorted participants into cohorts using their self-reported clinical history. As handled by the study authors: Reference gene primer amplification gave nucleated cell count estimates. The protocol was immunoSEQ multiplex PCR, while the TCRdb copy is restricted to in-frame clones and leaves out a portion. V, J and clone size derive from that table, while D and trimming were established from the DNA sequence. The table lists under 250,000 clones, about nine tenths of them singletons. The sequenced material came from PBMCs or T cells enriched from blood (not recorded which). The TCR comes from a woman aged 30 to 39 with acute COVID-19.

CDR3 loop: CASSQDQGRESPLHF. The CDR3 DNA is TGTGCCAGCAGCCAAGATCAGGGGAGGGAGTCACCCCTCCACTTT. The chain combines TRBV3-1 (or the pseudogene TRBV3-2) with TRBJ1-6; D is possibly TRBD1 (6 bases). Trimming pared 0 bases from V and 10 bases from J, leaving 13 bases between. CDR3 size: 15 residues. Germline CDR1 is LGHDT and CDR2 is YNNKEL (reference sequence).